The clone carrying this T cell receptor (beta chain) was detected a few times. Its specificity is not known. Unique molecular identifiers tagged individual cDNA molecules. MiXCR, applied by TCRdb to the 5' RACE reads, yields one record per CDR3 protein. The table lists just over 60,000 distinct CDR3 sequences, almost 9.5% of them singletons. The sample comes from a study of early T cells in non-severe SARS-CoV-2 infection. Study at large: Investigators sequenced bulk RNA drawn from unsorted whole blood, and chains remained unpaired.

Per germline, CDR1 LNHDA and CDR2 SQIVND (reference sequence). V lost 9 bases to trimming and J lost 9 bases, with 14 bases between them. This CDR3 contains 11 residues. General study points: Lookups in VDJdb leaned toward anti-spike CD8 responses and missed private and CD4 specificities.

The sequence was collected from an adult who was a healthcare worker with PCR-confirmed SARS-CoV-2 infection or an uninfected control (not recorded which). The chain has TRBV19 and TRBJ1-1; possible D gene TRBD1, 5 bases. Material: whole blood. CDR3 bases: TGTGCCAGCAGATCAGGGCCACAAGCTTTCTTT. Translation: CASRSGPQAFF. Complete variable domain (other parts from reference TRBV19 and TRBJ1-1): DGGITQSPKYLFRKEGQNVTLSCEQNLNHDAMYWYRQDPGQGLRLIYYSQIVNDFQKGDIAEGYSVSREKKESFPLTVTSAQKNPTAFYLCASRSGPQAFFGQGTRLTVV.